This T cell receptor beta chain derives from a study of cytomegalovirus exposure and HLA in healthy donors (dated by TCRdb to about 2017). In the study overall: An earlier analysis of 587 of the donors reported about 300 Gb of sequence data and 95 million to 140 million unique TCR beta sequences obtained from roughly 170 million T cells. An early release covering about 600 HLA-typed donors comprised 250 to 350 gigabases of sequencing data and approximately 85 million unique TCR sequences. The genetic ancestry cluster associated with self-reported Caucasian donors included 80% to 90% of the 398 genotyped donors. The aim of the study was to test whether cataloging public T cell receptors could identify signatures of past pathogen exposure. The study used immunosequencing to profile the T cell repertoires of around 600 subjects and linked those repertoires to cytomegalovirus serostatus. A separate validation cohort of 100 to 150 different subjects was used in addition to the 666-subject first cohort. To predict cytomegalovirus infection status, the study brought together high-throughput TCR immunosequencing, statistical association of individual TCRs with disease status, and machine learning. In a later analysis, previously published TCR beta repertoires from 666 donors were re-analyzed and high-resolution HLA genotyping was added so that TCR occurrence patterns could be studied. The later analysis used no new phenotypic data to find candidate immune exposures, relying instead on TCR beta sequences and their occurrence across donors. To decide whether each TCR beta V gene segment behaved as functional or pseudogenic, an earlier analysis of some 600 of the donors relied on high-throughput TCR beta sequencing. Donor age, sex, ethnicity and CMV serostatus were compiled alongside the repertoire data. Genome-wide SNP genotypes for about 65% of the 666 donors were used in a later genetic analysis, which treated that subset as a discovery cohort. All discovery cohort repertoires had been generated on a single sequencing platform. Class I and class II HLA loci were covered by the typing at four-digit resolution. Typing coverage differed by locus: A, B, C, DRB1 and DQB1 were typed in roughly 629-640 donors, DQA1 in 500 to 550, DPA1 in 606, and DPB1 in just under 480. Because of strong linkage in the cohort, four to six DR-DQ haplotypes were treated as single units for association and clustering. Among 398 genotyped donors of the cohort, an average of approximately 240,000 unique TCR beta nucleotide sequences was sequenced per donor, of which 15% to 20% were non-productive.

The cohort was made up of roughly 670 healthy bone marrow donors. Cohort members were all nominally healthy when sampled, although unrecorded immune exposures were likely present. The donor tested CMV seronegative, placing the donor among the 352 seronegative members of the cohort. A peripheral blood sample was collected from each donor, and TCR beta sequencing was performed on peripheral blood mononuclear cells. The Qiagen DNeasy Blood Extraction Kit was used to extract genomic DNA from the blood cell samples. V lost 10 bases and J lost 8 bases; the stretch between them is 11 bases long. The CDR3 starts with the cysteine, ends with the phenylalanine, and has 10 residues. The read is trimmed to its CDR3 DNA, 30 bases read in frame from base 1. CDR1 and CDR2 are drawn from the germline V gene (reference sequence): LNHDA, SQIVND. Library prep was done by the immunoSEQ multiplex PCR assay. A mixture of 60 forward primers for TCR Vbeta segments and 13 reverse primers for TCR Jbeta segments was used in the multiplex PCR. Amplification of the CDR3 region of rearranged TCR beta genes was performed with a multiplex PCR assay on genomic DNA. Amplified TCR beta libraries were sequenced as 87-base-pair reads on the Illumina HiSeq System. Turning to the authors' computational methods: A later analysis counted about 76 million unique TCR beta chains across the approximately 700 repertoires, and around 9.9 million of these chains were shared by at least two donors. To remove PCR and sequencing errors, raw reads were error-corrected and collapsed into unique sequences using a nearest-neighbor algorithm that merged closely related sequences. To assign V, D and J gene segments, CDR3 sequences were aligned to IMGT reference sequences. For a sequence to be retained, at least a six-nucleotide match to both a V gene segment and a J gene segment was required. A rearrangement was called productive if the CDR3 had no stop codons and remained in frame with V and J, and every other rearrangement was called non-productive. CDR3 was defined according to IMGT convention as the region running from the second conserved V-encoded cysteine to the conserved J-encoded phenylalanine. Sequences without an unambiguous match to a single V gene segment were excluded from the earlier analysis of 500 to 700 of the donors. An earlier analysis of some 610 of the donors called V segments functional above 56.7% productive rearrangements and segregating when the between-donor standard deviation exceeded 5%. To diagnose cytomegalovirus status from the catalog of TCR beta chain sequences, a statistical classification framework was built. In a later analysis, TCR nucleotide sequences were compared against IMGT/GENE-DB human TR gene sequences so that V and J genes could be assigned. In a later analysis, CDR3 sequences and most-parsimonious VDJ recombination scenarios were assigned using the TCRdist pipeline. In a later analysis, each TCR beta chain was defined by its CDR3 amino acid sequence together with its V-gene family, and reads lacking a unique V-gene family were excluded. In a later analysis, 550 to 650 highly shared, low-generation-probability nucleotide sequences were removed to address suspected cross-contamination and a sequencing artifact. For each public chain, a later analysis derived a clonal expansion index from normalized ranks of inferred template counts within each repertoire. In a later analysis, generation probabilities were computed using a VDJ recombination model fitted to out-of-frame rearrangements, and the results were checked against IGoR. In a later analysis, hypergeometric tests were used to score TCR-TCR, TCR-HLA and TCR-CMV co-occurrence, with a repertoire-size bias correction applied to TCR pairs. False discovery rates were estimated in a later analysis by permuting HLA or CMV assignments 20 times. In a later analysis, co-occurring TCRs were grouped using DBSCAN, with TCRdist sequence similarity added in when clustering inside HLA-allele-positive subsets. For co-occurrence clustering, repertoires with fewer than 30,000 or more than 120,000 public chains were excluded, along with 5 or 6 repertoires with anomalous nucleotide sharing. Entries here come from immuneACCESS through TCRdb and include only in-frame sequences with V and J called. Some clones fail to appear in such tables; in the studies checked, an unresolved V gene covers under half of the shortfall, and the cause of the remainder is unknown. The V and J calls and clone size were taken over from that table, and D and trimming were inferred from the DNA. The sample has under 110,000 clones on record, approximately 75% of them singletons. Jointly, the top ten make up less than 2% of the sample.

A remark on this clone: Its antigen has not been determined. Base quality data are lacking; no much larger clone is found one base away.

The study at large found these results: In a later analysis, HLA-associated TCR beta chains were found to be more clonally expanded and to have lower generation probabilities than equally common non-associated chains. Around 16 rarely observed V segments, including chromosome 9 orphons, were excluded from the earlier analysis of about 500 of the donors because counts were too low. Because HLA typing was missing for some donors at each locus, association tests included only the typed subset. At a false discovery rate of 0.05, a later analysis linked about 17,000 TCR beta sequences to specific HLA alleles. Broadly in line with IMGT annotations, most TCR beta V segments showed up in productive rearrangements about 90% or about 30% of the time in an earlier analysis of several hundred of the donors. Linkage disequilibrium might explain the correlated functional status among segregating V segments, but an unknown experimental factor could not be ruled out. According to a later analysis, most CMV-associated TCR beta chains appeared to be HLA-restricted, and the HLA associations seemed to be driven largely by CMV exposure. In a later analysis, several top co-occurrence clusters were reported to appear linked to parvovirus B19, influenza, CMV and Epstein-Barr virus. A later analysis found that TCR association rates varied across HLA loci, with DRB1 alleles showing the most associated TCRs and HLA-C alleles the fewest. A group of highly shared sequence variants was considered likely to be a technical artifact of the sequencing pipeline. Three of the identified cytomegalovirus-associated TCR beta chains were confirmed in vitro to be specific for cytomegalovirus antigens. Assigning TCR associations to individual alleles was difficult when HLA alleles, especially DR and DQ, strongly co-occurred. Some IMGT-functional V segments, including TRBV6-2 and TRBV6-3, could not be told apart with the 87-base-pair reads, so those segments were excluded. A further reported finding was that TCR beta sequences accurately predicted the HLA-A and HLA-B alleles for most subjects in the first cohort. The presence/absence analyses assumed that sequencing depth was roughly uniform across donors, and that assumption may not be true. Most TCR sequences were seen in very few donors, while some public TCRs were found in many individuals. It was suggested by the authors that the approach could potentially be generalized to other disease states and immunological phenotypes. CMV serostatus was the only immune exposure information available for the cohort. In both the original and validation cohorts, the classifier was reported to diagnose cytomegalovirus status with high specificity and sensitivity. Compared with the approximately 700-donor mean, donors in an Asian-associated ancestry cluster had fewer N-insertions in productive TCRs, according to a later genetic analysis. A later genetic analysis associated a missense DCLRE1C variant with V-gene and J-gene trimming of TCR beta chains, and an independent cohort replicated the association. In this cohort, only TCR beta chains were sequenced, and detectable features were limited by the absence of alpha or paired-chain data. In the study, 150 to 200 TCR beta chains were listed as associated with cytomegalovirus.

Specimen: PBMCs. This receptor was taken from a woman aged 40 to 49 in good health and CMV-seronegative. The V and J genes are TRBV19 and TRBJ1-2; TRBD1 is possibly the D segment (5 matching bases). The nucleotide sequence reads TGTGCCACCCTAGGGGCCGGCTACACCTTC. Translated, it gives CATLGAGYTF.